The TCR beta chain described here comes from a study of beta chain features in type 1 diabetes. Study-wide results and limits: Naive, central memory and regulatory TCRB repertoires appeared more similar among patients than healthy donors. TCRB CDR3s were moderately but significantly shorter in Type 1 diabetes patients in all four CD4+ subsets.

The CDR3 loop spans 17 amino acids. Trimming removed 4 bases from V and 1 base from J, with 17 bases in between. CDR1 and CDR2 from the germline V gene are MGHRA and YSYEKL. This clone was detected many times. Its specificity is not known. Every isolated RNA sample was fully reverse transcribed, so sequencing captured expressed TCRB transcripts. Profiled with immunoSEQ multiplex PCR; TCRdb holds only in-frame clones, not every one. The sample carries 120,000 or so clones, less than 20% recorded once. Each donor gave one heparinised blood draw averaging about 100 mL. The clonotype originates from a man in his thirties or forties with type 1 diabetes. V is TRBV4-1 and J is TRBJ1-5; D might be TRBD1 (5 bases). The sample comprised central memory CD4+ T cells from blood. In nucleotides, the CDR3 is TGCGCCAGCAGCCGCACTATAGTGCGGGGGAGCAATCAGCCCCAGCATTTT. This codes for CASSRTIVRGSNQPQHF.